These 25 T cell receptor beta chains share one sample of origin, sequenced in a study of stem cell transplantation in POMP-related autoinflammatory disease. TCRdb keeps only in-frame clones here, not all; method: immunoSEQ multiplex PCR. The table has tens of thousands of clones, approximately 91% seen once. The specimen comprised CD4+ T cells from PBMCs, sampled after stem cell transplantation. The receptor source for this set is a human patient with POMP-related autoinflammation and immune dysregulation (PRAID). Some T cells could come from the graft donor.

V is TRBV27 and J is TRBJ2-7, with 11 bases matching TRBD1. Trimming at V came to 5 bases and at J to 3 bases, leaving 15 bases not matched to a gene. CDR3 length: 18 residues. CDR1 is MNHEY, CDR2 SMNVEV, per germline (reference sequence). The CDR3, as DNA: TGTGCCAGCAGTCCATATACCTCCGGGACAGGGGGTTTCTACGAGCAGTACTTC. Protein product: CASSPYTSGTGGFYEQYF.

The rearrangement joins TRBV5-4 to TRBJ2-5; 13 bases are shared with TRBD2. The CDR3 has 16 residues. V lost 0 bases to trimming and J lost 1 base; unmatched junction nucleotides: 0. CDR1 SGHNT and CDR2 YYREEE come from the germline V gene (reference sequence). CDR3 in amino acids: CASSLGLAGGQETQYF. The CDR3 region has the DNA TGTGCCAGCAGCTTGGGACTAGCGGGGGGCCAAGAGACCCAGTACTTC.

The CDR3 DNA is TGCAGTGCTAGGGGGCAAGAGACCCAGTACTTC. Encoded protein: CSARGQETQYF. The chain carries TRBV20-1 and TRBJ2-5; D unclear. V was pared by 3 bases and J by 2 bases, with 4 bases between. CDR3 size: 11 residues. CDR1 and CDR2 from the germline V gene are DFQATT and SNEGSKA (reference sequence).

This clone appeared a single time. The V call is TRBV5-1, the J call TRBJ1-4, with 8 bases identical to TRBD1. This CDR3 has 17 residues. With V trimmed by 1 base and J by 0 bases, 5 bases remained unmatched. Germline loops: CDR1 SGHRS, CDR2 YFSETQ. The chain's CDR3 is CASSLFGQGSTNEKLFF. DNA for the CDR3: TGCGCCAGCAGCTTGTTCGGACAGGGATCAACTAATGAAAAACTGTTTTTT.

This chain joins TRBV6-1 and TRBJ1-1; D is unclear. V was trimmed by 1 base and J by 5 bases, leaving 5 bases between them. The CDR3 covers 12 residues. Germline V lookup: CDR1 MNHNS, CDR2 SASEGT. The CDR3 DNA is TGTGCCAGCAGTGAAGATCGTACTGAAGCTTTCTTT. This encodes CASSEDRTEAFF.

This clone was seen a handful of times. The V and J genes are TRBV7-9 and TRBJ1-5; D remains unclear. Trimming left V 4 bases short and J 5 bases short, with 9 bases between. The germline gives CDR1 SEHNR, CDR2 FQNEAQ (reference sequence). The CDR3 is 13 residues long. The CDR3 here is CASSSSWDQPQHF. CDR3 in DNA: TGTGCCAGCAGCTCCTCTTGGGATCAGCCCCAGCATTTT.

The chain couples TRBV27 to TRBJ2-7; TRBD2 aligns across 11 bases. V gave up 4 bases and J gave up 0 bases; unmatched junction bases: 5. The length of the CDR3 is 16 residues. Germline CDR1 and CDR2: MNHEY and SMNVEV (reference sequence). The CDR3 sequence is CASSSLAGGPSYEQYF. The CDR3 DNA reads as TGTGCCAGCAGTTCCTTAGCGGGAGGGCCCTCCTACGAGCAGTACTTC.

On this clone: Lacking the conserved final phenylalanine or tryptophan, this CDR3 likely reflects a read error. The DNA is omitted, as the CDR3 cannot be located on it reliably, and the CDR3 follows TCRdb's listing. The J gene is TRBJ2-3, the V gene TRBV20-1; the tabulated D call, TRBD1, remains unverified against the DNA. Germline lookup yields CDR1 DFQATT and CDR2 SNEGSKA (reference sequence). With termini counted, the CDR3 has 11 amino acids. CDR3 loop: CSDCIRDGAGI.

The chain couples TRBV10-3 to TRBJ1-2; a possible D gene is TRBD1 (5 bases). The V end was cut by 2 bases, the J end by 6 bases, with 13 bases between. The CDR3 length is 14 residues. In germline, CDR1 is ENHRY, CDR2 SYGVKD. This chain's CDR3 is CAISERLVQDGYTF. The CDR3 bases are TGTGCCATCAGTGAGCGGTTGGTACAGGATGGCTACACCTTC.

The chain has TRBV7-6 and TRBJ2-1; 12 bases map to TRBD2. Germline assignment: CDR1 SGHVS and CDR2 FNYEAQ. There are 15 residues in the CDR3. The V segment lost 0 bases and the J segment 8 bases; nucleotides outside the gene matches: 2. The CDR3 region has the DNA TGTGCCAGCAGCTTAGCGGCTAGCGGGAGGGATGAGCAGTTCTTC. It codes for CASSLAASGRDEQFF.

This rearrangement joins TRBV24-1 to TRBJ2-5; 8 nucleotides agree with TRBD1. Germline V gene data show CDR1 as KGHDR and CDR2 as SFDVKD. With 3 bases clipped from V and 6 bases from J, the junction kept 5 bases outside the gene matches. The CDR3 has 14 residues. This CDR3 is CATSDAGGVKTQYF. In DNA, the CDR3 is TGTGCCACCAGTGATGCAGGGGGCGTAAAGACCCAGTACTTC.

The chain is built from TRBV3-1 (or the pseudogene TRBV3-2) and TRBJ2-7; D ambiguous. The germline CDR1 and CDR2 sequences are LGHDT and YNNKEL (reference sequence). This CDR3 is built from 14 residues. For the CDR3, the DNA is TGTACCCAGCCGATAGGCACTCGCCCCTACGAGCAGTACTTC. This translates into CTQPIGTRPYEQYF.

The V and J genes are TRBV5-6 and TRBJ2-5, with D possibly called TRBD1 or TRBD2 (5 bases each). CDR1 is SGHDT, CDR2 YYEEEE, per germline. CDR3 length equals 15 residues. V lost 4 bases, J lost 5 bases, and 18 bases lay in between. CDR3 bases: TGTGCCAGCAGCACGGATGGGGGACCAGGGGAGACCCAGTACTTC. Its translation is CASSTDGGPGETQYF.

The J gene is TRBJ2-2, the V gene TRBV5-6; D gene uncertain. Deletions cut 4 bases from V and 7 bases from J, with 11 bases between. CDR1 is SGHDT, CDR2 YYEEEE, per germline. This CDR3 is 13 amino acids long. CDR3 in DNA: TGTGCCAGCAGCCCTAGACTTGACGGGGAGCTGTTTTTT. This codes for CASSPRLDGELFF.

V is TRBV4-1 and J is TRBJ2-7; 9 nucleotides agree with TRBD1. J gave up 0 bases and V 4 bases, and 22 bases lay outside the gene matches. Germline CDR1 is MGHRA and CDR2 is YSYEKL. The CDR3 is 21 residues long. CDR3 nucleotide sequence: TGCGCCAGCAGCCCCTACGCAATCACGATTACCGGGACAGGGAGCTCCTACGAGCAGTACTTC. This codes for CASSPYAITITGTGSSYEQYF.

The chain combines TRBV3-1 (or the pseudogene TRBV3-2) with TRBJ1-5, with a weak D call TRBD1 (5 bases). CDR3 length equals 14 residues. Germline V gene data show CDR1 as LGHDT and CDR2 as YNNKEL (reference sequence). V was trimmed by 4 bases and J by 3 bases, leaving 10 bases between them. Here the CDR3 DNA reads TGTGCCAGCAGCCCGGGACGGATCAATCAGCCCCAGCATTTT. Translation: CASSPGRINQPQHF.

The chain uses TRBV4-1 and TRBJ1-1; D remains unclear. The CDR3 is 16 residues long. Germline CDR1 reads MGHRA; CDR2 reads YSYEKL. V gave up 4 bases and J gave up 5 bases, with 20 bases separating them. The DNA for the CDR3 is TGCGCCAGCAGCCTTAACCGGAGGGCAGTTGGTACTGAAGCTTTCTTT. Its protein product is CASSLNRRAVGTEAFF.

The chain joins TRBV9 to TRBJ1-5; no reliable D call. CDR1 is SGDLS, CDR2 YYNGEE, per germline. The CDR3 length is 14 residues. Trimming took off 0 bases at V and 9 bases at J, with 13 bases between the two ends. The CDR3 DNA reads TGTGCCAGCAGCGTAGAGGGAACCATTCCGCCCCAGCATTTT. It encodes CASSVEGTIPPQHF.

The CDR3, as DNA: TGCGCCAGCACATCAATCCGACAGGGAGGGGGCAATGAGCAGTTCTTC. It codes for CASTSIRQGGGNEQFF. The chain has TRBV5-1 and TRBJ2-1; D tentatively reads TRBD1 or TRBD2 (7 bases each). Trimming removed 6 bases at V and 6 bases at J, with 22 bases between. CDR3 length equals 16 residues. Germline V gene data show CDR1 as SGHRS and CDR2 as YFSETQ. Supplemented by reference TRBV5-1 and TRBJ2-1, the full variable domain reads KAGVTQTPRYLIKTRGQQVTLSCSPISGHRSVSWYQQTPGQGLQFLFEYFSETQRNKGNFPGRFSGRQFSNSRSEMNVSTLELGDSALYLCASTSIRQGGGNEQFFGPGTRLTVL.

The rearrangement uses TRBV4-1 and TRBJ2-7, with TRBD2 as a possible D gene (5 bases). The CDR3 has 16 amino acids. In germline, CDR1 is MGHRA, CDR2 YSYEKL. V was pared by 5 bases and J by 3 bases, with 20 bases between. The CDR3 bases are TGCGCCAGCAGCAACCCGGCCCGAGAGGGAAGCTACGAGCAGTACTTC. Translation: CASSNPAREGSYEQYF.

The rearrangement uses TRBV7-8 and TRBJ2-2, with D hard to call. The germline V and J ends were trimmed by 1 base and 3 bases, with 9 bases remaining between them. The CDR3 extends over 15 amino acids. Germline assignment: CDR1 SGHVS and CDR2 FQNEAQ. CDR3 sequence (DNA): TGTGCCAGCAGCTTAGGTATAGGGCACACCGGGGAGCTGTTTTTT. It yields the protein CASSLGIGHTGELFF.

This chain links TRBV4-1 with TRBJ2-2; 11 nucleotides align to TRBD2. This CDR3 is built from 17 residues. The germline V gene has CDR1 MGHRA and CDR2 YSYEKL. Trimming took 1 base from V and 5 from J; bases not matched to a gene: 6. The CDR3 nucleotides are TGCGCCAGCAGCCAAGGTAGCGGGGGGGCCGGAACCGGGGAGCTGTTTTTT. This codes for CASSQGSGGAGTGELFF.

The rearrangement uses TRBV7-2 and TRBJ2-3; 9 bases align to TRBD2. After removal of 2 bases from V and 6 bases from J, the junction contained 9 bases not matched to a gene. This CDR3 is built from 16 residues. Germline V gives CDR1 SGHTA, CDR2 FQGNSA. The CDR3 sequence is CASSLFGGGAGDTQYF. Written as DNA, the CDR3 is TGTGCCAGCAGCTTATTTGGCGGGGGGGCTGGGGATACGCAGTATTTT. Using reference TRBV7-2 and TRBJ2-3 for the parts outside the CDR3, the full variable domain is GAGVSQSPSNKVTEKGKDVELRCDPISGHTALYWYRQSLGQGLEFLIYFQGNSAPDKSGLPSDRFSAERTGGSVSTLTIQRTQQEDSAVYLCASSLFGGGAGDTQYFGPGTRLTVL.

The V call is TRBV10-1, the J call TRBJ2-1; 10 positions match TRBD1. This CDR3 has 15 residues. V was pared by 4 bases and J by 8 bases, with 8 bases of the junction left unmatched. Germline assignment: CDR1 WNHNN and CDR2 SYGVQD (reference sequence). The CDR3 is CASSVSGTGADEQFF. CDR3 DNA: TGCGCCAGCAGTGTGAGCGGGACAGGGGCCGATGAGCAGTTCTTC.

The CDR3 spells CSAGGEGGNQPQHF. The CDR3 nucleotides read TGCAGTGCTGGTGGAGAGGGCGGCAATCAGCCCCAGCATTTT. V gene TRBV20-1 combines with J gene TRBJ1-5; D unresolved. The CDR3 covers 14 residues. Germline-derived CDR1 and CDR2 are DFQATT and SNEGSKA (reference sequence). With 5 bases removed from V and 2 bases from J, the gap between germline ends came to 13 bases.